This TCR beta chain was retrieved from a study of OX40 agonist ivuxolimab in advanced cancers. Per germline, CDR1 LNHDA and CDR2 SQIVND (reference sequence). The J segment lost 2 bases and the V segment lost 7 bases, leaving 5 bases of the junction unmatched. This CDR3 is built from 14 residues. Data came from immunoSEQ multiplex PCR; TCRdb stores just in-frame clones and leaves some out. The sample shows some 11,000 clones, around 73% of them seen only once. The source of this sequence is an adult with an advanced solid tumor such as melanoma, head and neck, liver or kidney cancer. Material: CD4+ or CD8+ T cells sorted from blood, obtained in a trial of the OX40 agonist ivuxolimab. V and J are TRBV19 and TRBJ2-5, with 9 bases lining up with TRBD1. CDR3: CASNTGGRQETQYF. The CDR3 DNA follows: TGTGCCAGTAACACAGGGGGCCGTCAAGAGACCCAGTACTTC.